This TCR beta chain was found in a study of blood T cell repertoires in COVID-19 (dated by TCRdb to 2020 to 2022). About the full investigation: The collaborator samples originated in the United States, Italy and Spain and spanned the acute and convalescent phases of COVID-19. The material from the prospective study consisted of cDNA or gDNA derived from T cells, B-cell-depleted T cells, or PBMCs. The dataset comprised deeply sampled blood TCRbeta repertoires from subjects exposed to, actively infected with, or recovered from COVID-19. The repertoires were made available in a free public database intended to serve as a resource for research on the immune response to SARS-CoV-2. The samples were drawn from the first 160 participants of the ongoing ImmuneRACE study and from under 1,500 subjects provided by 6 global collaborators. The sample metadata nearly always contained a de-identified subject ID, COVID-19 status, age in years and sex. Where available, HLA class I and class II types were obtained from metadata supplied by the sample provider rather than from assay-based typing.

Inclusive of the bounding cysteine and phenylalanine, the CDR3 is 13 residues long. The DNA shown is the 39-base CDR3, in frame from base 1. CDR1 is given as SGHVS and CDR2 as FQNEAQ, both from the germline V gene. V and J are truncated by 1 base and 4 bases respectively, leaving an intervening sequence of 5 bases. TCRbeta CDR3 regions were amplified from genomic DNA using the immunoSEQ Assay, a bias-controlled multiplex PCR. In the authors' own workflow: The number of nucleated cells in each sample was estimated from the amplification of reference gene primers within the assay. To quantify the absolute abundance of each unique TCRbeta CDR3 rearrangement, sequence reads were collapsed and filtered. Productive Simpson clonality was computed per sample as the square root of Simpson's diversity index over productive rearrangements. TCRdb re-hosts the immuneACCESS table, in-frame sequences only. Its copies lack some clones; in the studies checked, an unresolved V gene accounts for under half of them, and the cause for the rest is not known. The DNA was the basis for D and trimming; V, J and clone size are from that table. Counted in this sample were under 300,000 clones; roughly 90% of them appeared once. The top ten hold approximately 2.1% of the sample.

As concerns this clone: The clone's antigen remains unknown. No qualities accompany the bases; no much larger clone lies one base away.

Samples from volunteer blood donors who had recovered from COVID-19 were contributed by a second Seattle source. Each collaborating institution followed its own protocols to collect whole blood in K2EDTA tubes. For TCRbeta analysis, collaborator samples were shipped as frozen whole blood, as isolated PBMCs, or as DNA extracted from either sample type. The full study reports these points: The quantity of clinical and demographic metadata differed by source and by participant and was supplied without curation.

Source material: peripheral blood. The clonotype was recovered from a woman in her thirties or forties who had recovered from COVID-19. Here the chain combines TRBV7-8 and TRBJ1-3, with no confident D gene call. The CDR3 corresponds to CASSLGSGNTIYF. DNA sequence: TGTGCCAGCAGCTTAGGTAGCGGAAACACCATATATTTT.